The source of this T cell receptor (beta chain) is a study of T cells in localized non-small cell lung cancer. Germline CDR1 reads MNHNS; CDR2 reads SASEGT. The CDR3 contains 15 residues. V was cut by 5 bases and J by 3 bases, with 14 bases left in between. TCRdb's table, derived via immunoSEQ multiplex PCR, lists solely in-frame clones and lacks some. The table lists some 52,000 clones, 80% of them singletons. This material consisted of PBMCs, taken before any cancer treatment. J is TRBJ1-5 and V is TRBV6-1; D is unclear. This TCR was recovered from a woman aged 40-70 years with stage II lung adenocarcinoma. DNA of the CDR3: TGTGCCAGCAGTCTCGCAGCGGGCCCCAATCAGCCCCAGCATTTT. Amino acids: CASSLAAGPNQPQHF.